Listed below are T cell receptor beta chains from one sample, sequenced in a study of cytomegalovirus exposure and HLA in healthy donors. Generated by immunoSEQ multiplex PCR, the TCRdb table keeps only in-frame clones and is missing some. The sample has 150,000 to 200,000 clones; 81% are singletons. Sequenced material: PBMCs. These receptors all stem from a woman aged 18-35 years in good health and CMV-seropositive. CDR3s include the opening cysteine and the closing phenylalanine or tryptophan. D genes are given only for firm matches. Some rows mark clone size as missing; the rest say once, few, many or name a class of expanded clone.

j_gene | d_gene | abundance | v_gene | CDR3nt | CDR3aa
TRBJ2-1 | . | few | TRBV7-9 | TGTGCCAGCAGCCCCCGAGCCCCCTACAATGAGCAGTTCTTC | CASSPRAPYNEQFF
TRBJ2-5 | TRBD2 | . | TRBV7-3 | TGTGCCAGCAGCTTACTGAGCGGGGGCGAGGGGGAGACCCAGTACTTC | CASSLLSGGEGETQYF
TRBJ2-1 | . | once | TRBV6-6 | TGTGCCAGCACCCGAACCCCAGGGGCAGGATACAATGAGCAGTTCTTC | CASTRTPGAGYNEQFF
TRBJ1-3 | . | few | TRBV9 | TGTGCCAGCAGCGTAGATGGACAGCCCCCTGGAAACACCATATATTTT | CASSVDGQPPGNTIYF
TRBJ2-4 | TRBD1 | . | TRBV5-6 | TGTGCCAGCAGCTTGGGCCCCGGGACAGGGGGTGGACCCAAAAACATTCAGTACTTC | CASSLGPGTGGGPKNIQYF
TRBJ1-2 | TRBD1 | . | TRBV5-6 | TGTGCCAGCACCCCTACAGGGGGCCTTGGCTACACCTTC | CASTPTGGLGYTF
TRBJ2-1 | . | . | TRBV6-5 | TGTGCCAGCAGTTACGACGAGGGCTCCTACAATGAGCAGTTCTTC | CASSYDEGSYNEQFF
TRBJ2-7 | TRBD1 | once | TRBV7-2 | TGTGCCAGCAGCTTAGGACAGGGAGTAAGGTACGAGCAGTACTTC | CASSLGQGVRYEQYF
TRBJ2-7 | . | . | TRBV6-1 | TGTGCCAGCACACAGGGCGTCGAGCAGTACTTC | CASTQGVEQYF
TRBJ1-2 | TRBD1 | . | TRBV9 | TGTGCCAGCAGCGTAACAGGGGACTATGGCTACACCTTC | CASSVTGDYGYTF
TRBJ2-3 | . | once | TRBV28 | TGTGCCAGCAGTTCGGAACTACCCCGTCCACCCTCATTT | CASSSELPRPPSF
TRBJ2-1 | TRBD2 | few | TRBV11-3 | TGTGCCAGCAGCTCTACTCTAGCGGGGGGGGTCAATGAGCAGTTCTTC | CASSSTLAGGVNEQFF
TRBJ2-5 | . | . | TRBV18 | TGTGCCAGCCTTGCCTCAACCAACTACGGGGAGACCCAGTACTTC | CASLASTNYGETQYF
TRBJ1-2 | TRBD1 | . | TRBV25-1 | TGTGCCAGCACAGGACAGGGAGTAGACTATGGCTACACCTTC | CASTGQGVDYGYTF
TRBJ2-3 | TRBD1 | . | TRBV30 | TGTGCCTGGAGCCGGGACAGGGGAGATACGCAGTATTTT | CAWSRDRGDTQYF
TRBJ2-5 | . | . | TRBV5-6 | TGTGCCAGCAGCCCCAGGGCCTCAGGAGAGACCCAGTACTTC | CASSPRASGETQYF
TRBJ2-1 | TRBD1 | . | TRBV6-5 | TGTGCCAGCAGTTACTCGTTGAGGGGGCCTTACAATGAGCAGTTCTTC | CASSYSLRGPYNEQFF
TRBJ2-7 | . | . | TRBV28 | TGTGCCAGCAGTTCAGGGATCGAGCAGTACTTC | CASSSGIEQYF
TRBJ1-4 | . | . | TRBV19 | TGTGCCAGTAGCTACGGGGCGGAGGGCCGTGAAAAACTGTTTTTT | CASSYGAEGREKLFF
TRBJ1-2 | . | . | TRBV20-1 | TGCAGTGCTAGATACCCAAGCGGCTACACCTTC | CSARYPSGYTF
TRBJ1-6 | . | few | TRBV25-1 | TGTGCCAGCAGTGACACCGCGCTGTCCTATAATTCACCCCTCCACTTT | CASSDTALSYNSPLHF
TRBJ2-5 | . | . | TRBV7-3 | TGTGCCAGCAGCTTAGGCCAGACTGCACAAGAGACCCAGTACTTC | CASSLGQTAQETQYF
TRBJ1-3 | TRBD1 | . | TRBV28 | TGTGCCAGCAGCCCGATTACAGGGGGGTCGGACACCATATATTTT | CASSPITGGSDTIYF
TRBJ2-3 | TRBD2 | . | TRBV2 | TGTGCCAGCGACCAAACATTACTAGCGGGGGGTGGCACAGATACGCAGTATTTT | CASDQTLLAGGGTDTQYF
TRBJ2-7 | . | . | TRBV6-5 | TGTGCCAGCAGGATCCCGGGACATCCCTACGAGCAGTACTTC | CASRIPGHPYEQYF
TRBJ1-1 | . | . | TRBV7-2 | TGTGCCAGCAGCTTATCCGGGGGTACCCTTGGAACTGAAGCTTTCTTT | CASSLSGGTLGTEAFF
TRBJ2-7 | TRBD1 | . | TRBV28 | TGTGCCAGCAGTCAAGACTGGGACAGCCTCAACTCCTACGAGCAGTACTTC | CASSQDWDSLNSYEQYF
TRBJ1-5 | . | . | TRBV5-6 | TGTGCCAGCAGCTTGACCGCGGGGGTGGCTGGGAATCAGCCCCAGCATTTT | CASSLTAGVAGNQPQHF
TRBJ1-1 | . | . | TRBV28 | TGTGCCAGCAGCTTCTACAACAGGCTGAACACTGAAGCTTTCTTT | CASSFYNRLNTEAFF
TRBJ1-3 | . | . | TRBV10-3 | TGTGCCATCAGTGAGTCCCTGTCCGGGACCATATATTTT | CAISESLSGTIYF
TRBJ1-1 | TRBD1 | . | TRBV28 | TGTGCCAGCAGTCAGGGACAGCTAAACACTGAAGCTTTCTTT | CASSQGQLNTEAFF
TRBJ2-7 | TRBD1 | once | TRBV27 | TGTGCCAGCGGTCAGGGGGCGACCTACGAGCAGTACTTC | CASGQGATYEQYF
TRBJ2-6 | TRBD1 | . | TRBV5-6 | TGTGCCAGCAGCCCCAGGGGGTTTGGGGCCAACGGCCTGACTTTC | CASSPRGFGANGLTF
TRBJ2-1 | TRBD1 | once | TRBV7-6 | TGTGCCAGCAGCGTGGACAGGGGGTACTACAATGAGCAGTTCTTC | CASSVDRGYYNEQFF
TRBJ1-4 | TRBD1 | . | TRBV7-9 | TGTGCCAGCAGCTCCGGACAGGGGGTGGATGAAAAACTGTTTTTT | CASSSGQGVDEKLFF
TRBJ2-2 | . | . | TRBV6-5 | TGTGCCAGCAGTCAAGGACATCACACCGGGGAGCTGTTTTTT | CASSQGHHTGELFF
TRBJ2-7 | . | . | TRBV6-1 | TGTGCCAGCAGTGAAGCGCCGCTATCGACCTACGAGCAGTACTTC | CASSEAPLSTYEQYF
TRBJ1-2 | . | few | TRBV5-4 | TGTGCCAGCAGCTTTTTAGAAAAAGGCTACACCTTC | CASSFLEKGYTF
TRBJ1-2 | TRBD1 | . | TRBV6-1 | TGTGCCAGCAGTGAACGGGACAGCGGTGGCTACACCTTC | CASSERDSGGYTF
TRBJ2-7 | TRBD1 | . | TRBV5-1 | TGCGCCAGCAGCCTTTCGGGACAGGGGAGCTCCTACGAGCAGTACTTC | CASSLSGQGSSYEQYF
TRBJ1-4 | . | . | TRBV6-6 | TGTGCCAGCAGTTACAGAGCTGACAGCGGGCATGAAAAACTGTTTTTT | CASSYRADSGHEKLFF
TRBJ2-1 | . | . | TRBV7-6 | TGTGCCAGCAGCTTAAGGATACAGGGGGGGCCCTACAATGAGCAGTTCTTC | CASSLRIQGGPYNEQFF
TRBJ2-7 | TRBD2 | . | TRBV27 | TGTGCCAGCAGCCCTTACCCCTCTAGCGGGGGGTACTACGAGCAGTACTTC | CASSPYPSSGGYYEQYF
TRBJ2-7 | . | . | TRBV4-3 | TGCGCCAGCAGCCAATCGTGGGCAGAAACCTACGAGCAGTACTTC | CASSQSWAETYEQYF
TRBJ2-7 | . | . | TRBV7-9 | TGTGCCAGCAGCCAGTTTAGCGGCGAGACCTCCTACGAGCAGTACTTC | CASSQFSGETSYEQYF
TRBJ2-2 | TRBD1 | . | TRBV7-9 | TGTGCCAGCAGCGTGGACAGGATACTCACCGGGGAGCTGTTTTTT | CASSVDRILTGELFF
TRBJ2-7 | . | . | TRBV2 | TGTGCCAGCGGAGAATTCAGAGGGATGAACTACGAGCAGTACTTC | CASGEFRGMNYEQYF
TRBJ2-5 | TRBD1 | . | TRBV13 | TGTGCCAGCAGGGCAGGGGGCGGAGAAGCCCAGTACTTC | CASRAGGGEAQYF
TRBJ1-4 | TRBD1 | . | TRBV6-1 | TGTGCCAGCAGTGAATCAGGGGGCAACGAAAAACTGTTTTTT | CASSESGGNEKLFF